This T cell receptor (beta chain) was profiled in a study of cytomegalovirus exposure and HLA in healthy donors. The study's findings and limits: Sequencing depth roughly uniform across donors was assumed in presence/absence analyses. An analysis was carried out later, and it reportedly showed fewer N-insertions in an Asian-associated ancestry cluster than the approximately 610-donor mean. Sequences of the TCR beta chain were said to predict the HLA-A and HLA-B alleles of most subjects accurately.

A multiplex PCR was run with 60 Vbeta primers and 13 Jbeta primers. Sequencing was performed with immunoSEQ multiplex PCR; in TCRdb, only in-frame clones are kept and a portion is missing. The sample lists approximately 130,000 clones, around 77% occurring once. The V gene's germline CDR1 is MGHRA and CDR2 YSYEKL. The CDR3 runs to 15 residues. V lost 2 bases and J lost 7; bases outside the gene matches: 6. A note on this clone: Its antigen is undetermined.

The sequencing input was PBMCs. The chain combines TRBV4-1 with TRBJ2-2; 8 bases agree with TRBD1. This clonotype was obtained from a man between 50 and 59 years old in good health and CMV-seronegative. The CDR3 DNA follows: TGCGCCAGCAGCCAACAGACAGGGGCGGTCGGGGAGCTGTTTTTT. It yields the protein CASSQQTGAVGELFF.